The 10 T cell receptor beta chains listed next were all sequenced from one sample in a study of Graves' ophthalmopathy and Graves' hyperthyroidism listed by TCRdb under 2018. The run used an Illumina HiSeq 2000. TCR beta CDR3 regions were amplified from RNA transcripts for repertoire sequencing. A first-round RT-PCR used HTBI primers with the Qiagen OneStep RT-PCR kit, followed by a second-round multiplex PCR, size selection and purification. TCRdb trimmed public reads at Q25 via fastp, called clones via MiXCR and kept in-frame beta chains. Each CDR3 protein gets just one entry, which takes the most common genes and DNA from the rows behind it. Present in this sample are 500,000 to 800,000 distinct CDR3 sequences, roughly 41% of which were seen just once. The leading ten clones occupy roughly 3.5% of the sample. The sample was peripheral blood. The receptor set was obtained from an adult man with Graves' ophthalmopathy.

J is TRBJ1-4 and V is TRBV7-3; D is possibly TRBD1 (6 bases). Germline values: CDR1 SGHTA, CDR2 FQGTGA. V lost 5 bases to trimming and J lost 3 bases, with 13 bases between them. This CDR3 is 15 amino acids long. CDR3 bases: TGTGCCAGCAGCCCGGGGACAAGTGCTAATGAAAAACTGTTTTTT. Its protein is CASSPGTSANEKLFF.

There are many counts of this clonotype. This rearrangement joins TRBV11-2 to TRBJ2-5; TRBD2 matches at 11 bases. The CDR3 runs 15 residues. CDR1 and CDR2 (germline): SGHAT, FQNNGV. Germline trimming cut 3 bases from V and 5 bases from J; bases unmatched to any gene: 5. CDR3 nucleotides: TGTGCCAGCAGCTTGACTAGCGGGGTAAAGGAGACCCAGTACTTC. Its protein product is CASSLTSGVKETQYF.

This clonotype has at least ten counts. The CDR3 region is CASRGTGNEKLFF. In DNA form, the CDR3 reads TGTGCCAGCAGAGGGACAGGGAATGAAAAACTGTTTTTT. The V call is TRBV25-1, the J call TRBJ1-4; 9 bases are shared with TRBD1. Germline V CDR1 and CDR2: MGHDK, SYGVNS. V lost 6 bases and J lost 5; bases outside the gene matches: 1. This CDR3 is built from 13 residues.

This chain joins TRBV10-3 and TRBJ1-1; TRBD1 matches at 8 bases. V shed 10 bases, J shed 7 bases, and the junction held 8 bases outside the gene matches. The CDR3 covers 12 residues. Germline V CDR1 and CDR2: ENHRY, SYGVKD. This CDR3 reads CASRDRRFEAFF. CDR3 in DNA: TGTGCCAGCAGGGACAGGAGATTTGAAGCTTTCTTT.

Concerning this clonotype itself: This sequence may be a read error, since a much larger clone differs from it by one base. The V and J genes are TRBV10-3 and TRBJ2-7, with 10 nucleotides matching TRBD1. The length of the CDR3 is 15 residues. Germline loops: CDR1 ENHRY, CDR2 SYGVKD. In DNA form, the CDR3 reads TGTGCCAGCAGTCCTGGACAGGGGGTCTCCTACAAGCAGTACTTC. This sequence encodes CASSPGQGVSYKQYF.

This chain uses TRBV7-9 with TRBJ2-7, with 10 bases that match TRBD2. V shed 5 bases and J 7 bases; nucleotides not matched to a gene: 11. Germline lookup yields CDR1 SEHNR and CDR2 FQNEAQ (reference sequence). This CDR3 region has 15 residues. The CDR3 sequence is CASSASGRAGNEQYF. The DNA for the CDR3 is TGTGCCAGCAGCGCTAGCGGGAGAGCCGGAAATGAGCAGTACTTC.

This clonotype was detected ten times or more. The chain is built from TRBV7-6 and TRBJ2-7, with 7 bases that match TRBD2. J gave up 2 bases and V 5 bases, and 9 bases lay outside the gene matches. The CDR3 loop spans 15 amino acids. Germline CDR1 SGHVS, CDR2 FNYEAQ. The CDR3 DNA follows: TGTGCCAGCAGCCCCGGGGTAGCGGGTACCTACGAGCAGTACTTC. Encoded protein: CASSPGVAGTYEQYF.

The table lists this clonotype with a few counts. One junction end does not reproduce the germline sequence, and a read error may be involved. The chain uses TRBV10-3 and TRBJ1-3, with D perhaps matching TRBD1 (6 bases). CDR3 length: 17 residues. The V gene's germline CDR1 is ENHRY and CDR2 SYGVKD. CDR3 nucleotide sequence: TGTGCCAGCAGTCTATCAGGGGCGATCAGCTCTGGAAACACCATATATTTT. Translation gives CASSLSGAISSGNTIYF.

CDR3 in DNA: TGCGCCAGCAGACCAACTGGGCGGGGGACAGCTTTCTCTGGGGCCAACGTCCTGACTTTC. The encoded protein is CASRPTGRGTAFSGANVLTF. The chain uses TRBV5-1 and TRBJ2-6; D possibly matches TRBD1 or TRBD2 (7 bases each). The CDR3 covers 20 residues. CDR1 SGHRS and CDR2 YFSETQ come from the germline V gene. Trimming took 5 bases from V and 0 from J, leaving 24 bases between them.

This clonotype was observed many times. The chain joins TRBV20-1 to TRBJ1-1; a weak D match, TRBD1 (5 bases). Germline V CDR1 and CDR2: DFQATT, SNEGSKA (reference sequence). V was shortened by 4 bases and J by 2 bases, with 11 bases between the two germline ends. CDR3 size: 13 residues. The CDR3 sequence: CSATPTVNTEAFF. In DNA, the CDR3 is TGCAGTGCTACCCCGACAGTCAACACTGAAGCTTTCTTT.